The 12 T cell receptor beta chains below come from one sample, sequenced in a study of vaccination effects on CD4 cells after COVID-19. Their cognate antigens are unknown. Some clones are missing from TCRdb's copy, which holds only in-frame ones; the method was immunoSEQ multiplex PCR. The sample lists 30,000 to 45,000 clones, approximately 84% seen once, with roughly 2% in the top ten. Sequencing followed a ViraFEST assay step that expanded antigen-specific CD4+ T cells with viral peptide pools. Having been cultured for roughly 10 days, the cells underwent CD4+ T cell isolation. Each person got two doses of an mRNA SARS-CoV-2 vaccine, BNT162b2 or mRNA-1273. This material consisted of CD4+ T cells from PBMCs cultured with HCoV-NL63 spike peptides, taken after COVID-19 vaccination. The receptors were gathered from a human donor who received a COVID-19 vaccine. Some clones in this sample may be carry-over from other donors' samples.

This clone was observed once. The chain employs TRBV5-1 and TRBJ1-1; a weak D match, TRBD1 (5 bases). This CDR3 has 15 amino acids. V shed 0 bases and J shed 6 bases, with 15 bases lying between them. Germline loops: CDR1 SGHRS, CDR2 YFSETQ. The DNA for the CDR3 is TGCGCCAGCAGCTTGGAATGGGGCCCGCTCGCTGAAGCTTTCTTT. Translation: CASSLEWGPLAEAFF.

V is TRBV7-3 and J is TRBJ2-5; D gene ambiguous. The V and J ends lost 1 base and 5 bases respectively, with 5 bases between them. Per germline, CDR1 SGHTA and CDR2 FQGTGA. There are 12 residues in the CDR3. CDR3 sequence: CASSLNGETQYF. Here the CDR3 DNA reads TGTGCCAGCAGCTTAAATGGGGAGACCCAGTACTTC.

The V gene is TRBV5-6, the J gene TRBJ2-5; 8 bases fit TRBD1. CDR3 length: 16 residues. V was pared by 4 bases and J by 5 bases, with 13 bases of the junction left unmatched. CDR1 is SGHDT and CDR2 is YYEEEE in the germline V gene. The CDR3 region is CASSGGYRGARETQYF. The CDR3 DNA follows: TGTGCCAGCAGCGGGGGCTACAGGGGGGCTCGGGAGACCCAGTACTTC.

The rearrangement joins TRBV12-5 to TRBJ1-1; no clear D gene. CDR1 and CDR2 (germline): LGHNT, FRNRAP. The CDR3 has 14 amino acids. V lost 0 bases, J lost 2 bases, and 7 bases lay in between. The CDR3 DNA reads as TGTGCTAGTGGTTTGGTGGGCGCAAACACTGAAGCTTTCTTT. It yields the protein CASGLVGANTEAFF.

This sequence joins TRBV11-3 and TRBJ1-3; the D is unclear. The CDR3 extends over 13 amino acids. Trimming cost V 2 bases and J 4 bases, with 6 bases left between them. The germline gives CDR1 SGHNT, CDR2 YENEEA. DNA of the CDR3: TGTGCCAGCAGCTTAAATCCGGGAAACACCATATATTTT. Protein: CASSLNPGNTIYF.

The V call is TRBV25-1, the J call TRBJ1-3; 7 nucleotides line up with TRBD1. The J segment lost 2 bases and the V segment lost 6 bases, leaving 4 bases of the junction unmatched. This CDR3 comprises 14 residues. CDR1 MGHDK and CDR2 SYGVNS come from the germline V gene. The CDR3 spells CASSMQGAGNTIYF. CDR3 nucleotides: TGTGCCAGCAGCATGCAGGGGGCTGGAAACACCATATATTTT.

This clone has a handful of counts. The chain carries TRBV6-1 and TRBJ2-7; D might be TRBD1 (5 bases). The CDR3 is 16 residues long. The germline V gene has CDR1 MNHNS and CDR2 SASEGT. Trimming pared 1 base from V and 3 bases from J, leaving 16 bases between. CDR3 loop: CASSEVFGQGIYEQYV. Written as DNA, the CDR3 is TGTGCCAGCAGTGAAGTATTCGGGCAGGGCATCTACGAGCAGTACGTC.

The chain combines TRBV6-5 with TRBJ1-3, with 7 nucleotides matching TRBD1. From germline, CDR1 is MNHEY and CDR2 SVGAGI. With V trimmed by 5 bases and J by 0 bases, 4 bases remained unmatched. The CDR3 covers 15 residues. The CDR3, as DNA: TGTGCCAGCAGTCGGACAGGTGGCTCTGGAAACACCATATATTTT. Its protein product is CASSRTGGSGNTIYF.

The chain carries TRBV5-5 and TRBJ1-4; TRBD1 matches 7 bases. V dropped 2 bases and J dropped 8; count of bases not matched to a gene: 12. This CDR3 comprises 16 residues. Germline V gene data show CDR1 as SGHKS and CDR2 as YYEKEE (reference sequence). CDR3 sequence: CASSFRRTGPIEKLFF. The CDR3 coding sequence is TGTGCCAGCAGCTTTAGACGGACAGGACCAATCGAAAAACTGTTTTTT.

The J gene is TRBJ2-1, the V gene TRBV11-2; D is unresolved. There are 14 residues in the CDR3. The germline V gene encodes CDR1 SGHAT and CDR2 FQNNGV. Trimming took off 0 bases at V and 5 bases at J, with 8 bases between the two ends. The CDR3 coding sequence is TGTGCCAGCAGCTTAGACATAATTAACAATGAGCAGTTCTTC. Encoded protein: CASSLDIINNEQFF.

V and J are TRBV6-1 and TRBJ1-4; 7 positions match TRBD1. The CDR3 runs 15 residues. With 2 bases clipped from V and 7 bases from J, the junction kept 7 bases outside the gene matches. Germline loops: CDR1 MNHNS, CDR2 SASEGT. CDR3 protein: CASSESGGHGEKLFF. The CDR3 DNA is TGTGCCAGCAGTGAATCAGGGGGGCACGGTGAAAAACTGTTTTTT.

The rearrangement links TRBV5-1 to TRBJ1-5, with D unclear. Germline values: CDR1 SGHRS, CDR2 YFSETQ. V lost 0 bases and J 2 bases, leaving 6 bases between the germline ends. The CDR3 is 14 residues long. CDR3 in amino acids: CASSLDAGNQPQHF. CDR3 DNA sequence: TGCGCCAGCAGCTTGGATGCAGGCAATCAGCCCCAGCATTTT.